There are a few counts of the clone carrying this TCR beta chain. One entry per CDR3 protein, called by TCRdb with MiXCR from the reads. Seen here are about 250,000 distinct CDR3 sequences, about 17% observed once, and the top ten hold about half. The data belong to a study of T cell repertoires in cytomegalovirus infection. Germline values: CDR1 SNHLY, CDR2 FYNNEI. V lost 6 bases and J lost 7, with 9 bases in between. The CDR3 is 11 amino acids. The chain is built from TRBV2 and TRBJ1-1; D gene unclear. This sequence originates from a human donor in good health (CMV status not recorded). Some clones in this sample may be carry-over from other donors' samples. What was sequenced was CD8+ T cells from PBMCs. The CDR3 sequence: CASSPLGEAFF. CDR3 sequence (DNA): TGTGCCAGCAGCCCACTTGGTGAAGCTTTCTTT.